The 30 T cell receptor beta chains reported below all come from one sample, sequenced in a study of T cells in Graves' hyperthyroidism and ophthalmopathy. Regions amplified from RNA transcripts were the TCR beta CDR3 regions. Carried out on the TCR CDR3, a first-round RT-PCR used the HTBI primer set. TCRdb called the multiplex PCR reads again in MiXCR, with one record for every CDR3 protein. Seen here are roughly 570,000 distinct CDR3 sequences, approximately 44% observed once, and the top ten hold roughly 19%. Sequencing was performed on peripheral blood or thyroid tissue (not recorded which). The origin of the receptors is an adult woman with Graves' disease, either hyperthyroidism or ophthalmopathy (not recorded which).

This clonotype has a handful of counts. The chain has TRBV15 and TRBJ1-5, with D perhaps matching TRBD1 (5 bases). The length of the CDR3 is 14 residues. In germline, CDR1 is LNHNV, CDR2 YYDKDF (reference sequence). V was trimmed by 3 bases and J by 4 bases, leaving 10 bases between them. DNA for the CDR3: TGTGCCACCAGCAGGGGACTCGGGAATCAGCCCCAGCATTTT. Translating gives CATSRGLGNQPQHF.

There are many counts of this clonotype. The CDR3 bases are TGTGCCAGCAGTTACTCGGGGACAGGGGGAAGTGGCGCTGAAGCTTTCTTT. Translating gives CASSYSGTGGSGAEAFF. The chain recombines TRBV6-6 with TRBJ1-1; TRBD1 matches 11 bases. CDR1 is MNHNY, CDR2 SVGAGI, per germline (reference sequence). This CDR3 contains 17 residues. V was clipped by 0 bases and J by 6 bases; unmatched bases: 9.

This sequence joins TRBV10-3 and TRBJ2-7; 9 positions agree with TRBD1. Germline CDR1 ENHRY, CDR2 SYGVKD. The length of the CDR3 is 16 residues. The V and J ends lost 4 bases and 6 bases, in that order; junction bases with no gene match: 13. In DNA, the CDR3 is TGTGCCATCAGTGTGGACAGGACAGGGGTGTCTCGCGAGCAGTACTTC. Translation gives CAISVDRTGVSREQYF.

This clonotype came up many times. The V gene is TRBV19, the J gene TRBJ1-5; the match to TRBD1 covers 9 bases. This CDR3 contains 17 residues. Trimming took 6 bases from V and 2 from J; bases not matched to a gene: 11. CDR1 is LNHDA, CDR2 SQIVND, per germline (reference sequence). This CDR3 reads CASRFTTGGEGNQPQHF. Written as DNA, the CDR3 is TGTGCCAGTAGGTTTACCACAGGGGGCGAGGGCAATCAGCCCCAGCATTTT.

This clonotype was seen ten or more times. This chain's CDR3 is CASRADSNQPQHF. The CDR3 DNA reads TGTGCCAGCCGGGCAGATAGCAATCAGCCCCAGCATTTT. The rearrangement links TRBV7-9 to TRBJ1-5; the D is unclear. CDR1 and CDR2 from the germline V gene are SEHNR and FQNEAQ (reference sequence). The CDR3 loop spans 13 amino acids. V gave up 8 bases and J gave up 0 bases, with 8 bases separating them.

The V call is TRBV6-2 or TRBV6-3, the J call TRBJ1-1; D is unresolved. The V gene's germline CDR1 is MNHEY and CDR2 SVGEGT. Trimming removed 1 base at V and 11 bases at J, with 11 bases between. CDR3 length: 12 amino acids. The CDR3 is CASSYYDQPAFF. The CDR3 bases are TGTGCCAGCAGTTACTATGATCAGCCGGCTTTCTTT.

This clonotype was counted ten times or more. This chain links TRBV25-1 with TRBJ2-2; D call uncertain. The CDR3 runs to 15 residues. CDR1 is MGHDK and CDR2 is SYGVNS in the germline V gene. Deletions cut 0 bases from V and 4 bases from J, with 9 bases between. CDR3: CASSEYGLPTGELFF. In nucleotides, the CDR3 is TGTGCCAGCAGTGAATACGGCCTACCCACCGGGGAGCTGTTTTTT.

This clonotype was counted once. This sequence joins TRBV7-9 and TRBJ2-5, with a tentative D call TRBD1 (6 bases). Trimming took off 7 bases at V and 4 bases at J, with 22 bases between the two ends. This CDR3 spans 16 amino acids. Germline-derived CDR1 and CDR2 are SEHNR and FQNEAQ (reference sequence). The CDR3, as DNA: TGTGCCAGCAACTCTCGCAGGGGCCACCACCCAGAGACCCAGTACTTC. Translated, it gives CASNSRRGHHPETQYF.

This clonotype was found many times. V and J are TRBV6-4 and TRBJ2-2; 9 nucleotides line up with TRBD1. Germline V lookup: CDR1 MRHNA, CDR2 SNTAGT. CDR3 length: 13 amino acids. The V and J ends lost 5 bases and 6 bases, in that order; junction bases with no gene match: 1. DNA for the CDR3: TGTGCCAGCAGTAGACAGGGGGCCGGGGAGCTGTTTTTT. Translated, it gives CASSRQGAGELFF.

This clonotype came up many times. V gene TRBV9 combines with J gene TRBJ2-2; no clear D. Trimming cost V 6 bases and J 7 bases, with 25 bases left between them. Germline assignment: CDR1 SGDLS and CDR2 YYNGEE. This CDR3 contains 17 residues. Here the CDR3 DNA reads TGTGCCAGCACCCCCTACGGCGCCTTTTCCTTCGGCGGGGAGCTGTTTTTT. This codes for CASTPYGAFSFGGELFF.

This clonotype appeared many times. The chain joins TRBV25-1 to TRBJ1-6, with TRBD1 matching over 11 bases. The CDR3 spans 14 residues. Germline V CDR1 and CDR2: MGHDK, SYGVNS. The J segment lost 10 bases and the V segment lost 4 bases, leaving 3 bases of the junction unmatched. In nucleotides, the CDR3 is TGTGCCAGCAGTGGGACAGGGGGCGTCTCACCCCTCCACTTT. Its translation is CASSGTGGVSPLHF. Full variable domain (outside the CDR3, taken from reference TRBV25-1 and TRBJ1-6): EADIYQTPRYLVIGTGKKITLECSQTMGHDKMYWYQQDPGMELHLIHYSYGVNSTEKGDLSSESTVSRIRTEHFPLTLESARPSHTSQYLCASSGTGGVSPLHFGNGTRLTVT.

The sample holds many counts of this clonotype. The CDR3 loop is CSATQIVLAAGNTIYF. The CDR3 DNA sequence: TGCAGTGCTACGCAAATCGTCCTAGCGGCTGGAAACACCATATATTTT. The V call is TRBV20-1, the J call TRBJ1-3; no reliable D call. Trimming left V 4 bases short and J 2 bases short, with 18 bases between. Germline CDR1 reads DFQATT; CDR2 reads SNEGSKA (reference sequence). This CDR3 comprises 16 residues.

This clonotype occurred a few times. The genes are TRBV19 and TRBJ1-2; 9 positions match TRBD1. The germline V gene encodes CDR1 LNHDA and CDR2 SQIVND (reference sequence). This CDR3 region has 12 residues. The V gene end was trimmed by 9 bases and the J gene end by 4 bases; junction bases not matched to a gene: 3. CDR3 protein: CASVGQGYGYTF. The DNA of the CDR3 is TGTGCCAGCGTGGGACAGGGCTATGGCTACACCTTC.

In its sample, this clonotype was seen many times. The genes are TRBV5-1 and TRBJ2-7; D may match TRBD1 or TRBD2 (5 bases each). Germline V gene sequence: CDR1 SGHRS, CDR2 YFSETQ. V was trimmed by 4 bases and J by 7 bases, leaving 15 bases between them. This CDR3 has 13 residues. This CDR3 reads CASSRDVLGEQYF. CDR3 sequence (DNA): TGCGCCAGCAGCCGGGACGTCTTAGGGGAGCAGTACTTC.

This clonotype was detected ten times or more. The gene calls are TRBV11-2 and TRBJ1-1; D unclear. Deletions cut 5 bases from V and 4 bases from J, with 14 bases between. Germline-derived CDR1 and CDR2 are SGHAT and FQNNGV. The CDR3 length is 14 residues. CDR3 protein: CASSPLQSRTEAFF. CDR3 DNA: TGTGCCAGCAGCCCCCTCCAATCGCGCACTGAAGCTTTCTTT.

The chain is built from TRBV5-6 and TRBJ2-5, with TRBD2 identical over 13 bases. V trimming: 4 bases; J trimming: 5 bases; junction bases outside the gene matches: 8. Looked up from germline, CDR1 is SGHDT and CDR2 is YYEEEE. The CDR3 sequence is 16 residues long. The CDR3 loop is CASSDGLAGAVETQYF. The CDR3 DNA follows: TGTGCCAGCAGCGATGGACTAGCGGGAGCGGTTGAGACCCAGTACTTC.

This clonotype appeared a few times. The J gene is TRBJ1-6, the V gene TRBV20-1, with D perhaps matching TRBD1 (6 bases). Trimming took 3 bases from V and 8 from J, leaving 14 bases between them. Looked up from germline, CDR1 is DFQATT and CDR2 is SNEGSKA (reference sequence). The CDR3 has 14 residues. The CDR3 DNA reads as TGCAGTGCTAGGGAGAGAGGGGGGGATTCACCCCTCCACTTT. It codes for CSARERGGDSPLHF.

The chain uses TRBV9 and TRBJ1-3, with a possible D match to TRBD1 (6 bases). The CDR3 sequence is 14 residues long. Germline V lookup: CDR1 SGDLS, CDR2 YYNGEE. Deletions cut 3 bases from V and 1 base from J, with 8 bases between. CDR3 nucleotide sequence: TGTGCCAGCAGCGCCGGACAGTCTGGAAACACCATATATTTT. This sequence encodes CASSAGQSGNTIYF. Together with reference TRBV9 and TRBJ1-3, the CDR3 gives the full variable domain: DSGVTQTPKHLITATGQRVTLRCSPRSGDLSVYWYQQSLDQGLQFLIQYYNGEERAKGNILERFSAQQFPDLHSELNLSSLELGDSALYFCASSAGQSGNTIYFGEGSWLTVV.

The chain links TRBV2 to TRBJ1-1; D is unresolved. CDR3 length: 13 residues. CDR1 and CDR2 (germline): SNHLY, FYNNEI. V lost 3 bases, J lost 5 bases, and 10 bases lay in between. DNA of the CDR3: TGTGCCAGCAGTGATGAGGTGGGGACTGAAGCTTTCTTT. Translated: CASSDEVGTEAFF.

This clonotype has more than one count but fewer than ten. The gene calls are TRBV28 and TRBJ2-7; 7 positions agree with TRBD1. The CDR3 is 15 amino acids. The V gene end was trimmed by 6 bases and the J gene end by 4 bases; junction bases not matched to a gene: 12. Germline V gene sequence: CDR1 MDHEN, CDR2 SYDVKM. CDR3 nucleotide sequence: TGTGCCAGCAGCTTCCCTGGACAGGTGGAGTACGAGCAGTACTTC. It yields the protein CASSFPGQVEYEQYF. The variable domain in full, with the rest retrieved from reference TRBV28 and TRBJ2-7, is DVKVTQSSRYLVKRTGEKVFLECVQDMDHENMFWYRQDPGLGLRLIYFSYDVKMKEKGDIPEGYSVSREKKERFSLILESASTNQTSMYLCASSFPGQVEYEQYFGPGTRLTVT.

This rearrangement joins TRBV6-1 to TRBJ2-7, with 7 bases aligning to TRBD2. Trimming took 5 bases from V and 7 from J; bases not matched to a gene: 11. Germline V gene sequence: CDR1 MNHNS, CDR2 SASEGT. The CDR3 is made up of 14 amino acids. The CDR3 here is CASSKTSEAGEQYF. Written as DNA, the CDR3 is TGTGCCAGCAGTAAAACTAGCGAAGCCGGGGAGCAGTACTTC.

The V call is TRBV2, the J call TRBJ1-2; D is possibly TRBD1 (5 bases). CDR3 length equals 14 residues. CDR1 SNHLY and CDR2 FYNNEI come from the germline V gene. Trimming pared 6 bases from V and 2 bases from J, leaving 13 bases between. CDR3 loop: CASSGGVLNYGYTF. The CDR3 DNA sequence: TGTGCCAGCAGCGGAGGGGTATTGAACTATGGCTACACCTTC. The entire variable domain, with the rest obtained from reference TRBV2 and TRBJ1-2, is as follows: EPEVTQTPSHQVTQMGQEVILRCVPISNHLYFYWYRQILGQKVEFLVSFYNNEISEKSEIFDDQFSVERPDGSNFTLKIRSTKLEDSAMYFCASSGGVLNYGYTFGSGTRLTVV.

This clonotype was seen only once. The rearrangement links TRBV7-3 to TRBJ1-3; 7 bases fit TRBD1. Germline V gives CDR1 SGHTA, CDR2 FQGTGA. This CDR3 has 14 residues. The V and J ends lost 4 bases and 9 bases, in that order; junction bases with no gene match: 9. The chain's CDR3 is CASSSASQGGTIYF. As DNA, the CDR3 is TGTGCCAGCAGCTCCGCGTCCCAGGGGGGCACCATATATTTT.

This clonotype was seen many times. The rearrangement links TRBV10-3 to TRBJ2-7; the match to TRBD2 covers 9 bases. Germline V CDR1 and CDR2: ENHRY, SYGVKD. Trimming at V came to 4 bases and at J to 4 bases, leaving 5 bases not matched to a gene. The CDR3 contains 14 residues. CDR3 coding DNA: TGTGCCATCAGTGGAGTAGCGGGAGTGTACGAGCAGTACTTC. Translation: CAISGVAGVYEQYF.

The V gene is TRBV20-1, the J gene TRBJ2-5; TRBD2 is a possible D gene (6 bases). This CDR3 spans 14 amino acids. V lost 0 bases to trimming and J lost 5 bases, with 13 bases between them. Germline CDR1 is DFQATT and CDR2 is SNEGSKA (reference sequence). DNA of the CDR3: TGCAGTGCTAGAGATCTCCGGGGGTGGGAGACCCAGTACTTC. Protein: CSARDLRGWETQYF.

The chain combines TRBV29-1 with TRBJ2-3; 12 nucleotides agree with TRBD2. V lost 6 bases and J lost 7; bases outside the gene matches: 8. CDR1 and CDR2 (germline): SQVTM, ANQGSEA. This CDR3 has 14 residues. CDR3 sequence reads: CSVETSGSRNTQYF. The CDR3 coding sequence is TGCAGCGTCGAGACTAGCGGGAGCCGAAATACGCAGTATTTT.

This clonotype was found many times. V is TRBV3-1 and J is TRBJ2-6, with 7 positions matching TRBD1. The length of the CDR3 is 16 residues. Germline assignment: CDR1 LGHDT and CDR2 YNNKEL (reference sequence). V lost 3 bases and J lost 0; bases outside the gene matches: 2. CDR3 coding DNA: TGTGCCAGCAGCCAGGGACAGATCTCTGGGGCCAACGTCCTGACTTTC. Its protein product is CASSQGQISGANVLTF.

The chain is built from TRBV29-1 and TRBJ1-2, with no clear D. Trimming removed 6 bases at V and 9 bases at J, with 8 bases between. The CDR3 consists of 9 residues. Germline-derived CDR1 and CDR2 are SQVTM and ANQGSEA. For the CDR3, the DNA is TGCAGCGTCGGGGATAGCTACACCTTC. Protein sequence: CSVGDSYTF.

This clonotype was observed at least ten times. V gene TRBV9 combines with J gene TRBJ2-7; tentative D call: TRBD1 (6 bases). The ends were cut back, 3 bases at V and 4 bases at J, with 14 bases in the middle. This CDR3 has 14 amino acids. CDR1 SGDLS and CDR2 YYNGEE come from the germline V gene. CDR3 sequence: CASSARDNPYEQYF. In DNA form, the CDR3 reads TGTGCCAGCAGCGCAAGGGACAATCCTTACGAGCAGTACTTC.

The sample holds many counts of this clonotype. This chain uses TRBV7-6 with TRBJ2-7, with TRBD1 matching over 7 bases. Germline-derived CDR1 and CDR2 are SGHVS and FNYEAQ. J gave up 5 bases and V 5 bases, and 6 bases lay outside the gene matches. This CDR3 has 13 residues. CDR3 protein: CASSPGTDHEQYF. The CDR3 region has the DNA TGTGCCAGCAGCCCGGGGACAGACCACGAGCAGTACTTC.